These T cell receptor beta chains were read from a single sample in a study of T-cell reconstitution after alpha-beta-depleted transplantation in children. In TCRdb, the PCR reads were re-called with MiXCR into one record per CDR3 protein. In the table there are about 470,000 distinct CDR3 sequences, 43% of which are singletons. This specimen consisted of PBMCs, obtained before TCRalphabeta/CD19-depleted stem cell transplant. All receptors come from a girl aged 2 to 10 with aplastic anemia, due to receive a stem cell transplant. The CDR3 runs from the conserved cysteine through the conserved F or W. A D gene is named only where the DNA matches it firmly. Clone size is stated in some rows and not others, as once, few, many or a class when expanded.

15	many	TRBJ2-4	TRBD1	TRBV11-2	CASSLLRDRENIQYF	TGTGCCAGCAGCTTACTCCGGGACAGGGAAAACATTCAGTACTTC
12	.	TRBJ2-3	.	TRBV12-3/TRBV12-4	CASSRDTDTQYF	TGTGCCAGCAGCAGGGACACAGATACGCAGTATTTT
14	.	TRBJ1-1	.	TRBV28	CASRTHRANTEAFF	TGTGCCAGCAGGACTCACAGGGCGAACACTGAAGCTTTCTTT
14	.	TRBJ2-3	TRBD1	TRBV6-1	CASSTGTGPDTQYF	TGTGCCAGCAGCACCGGGACAGGCCCTGATACGCAGTATTTT
12	many	TRBJ2-1	.	TRBV5-1	CASGNERGEQFF	TGCGCCAGCGGCAATGAAAGGGGAGAGCAGTTCTTC
12	many	TRBJ2-5	.	TRBV15	CATSRGQETQYF	TGTGCCACCAGCAGAGGTCAAGAGACCCAGTACTTC
16	few	TRBJ2-3	.	TRBV4-2	CASSQDRGGGGDTQYF	TGTGCCAGCAGCCAAGATCGGGGAGGGGGTGGTGATACGCAGTATTTT
13	once	TRBJ2-7	.	TRBV7-9	CASRFGTLYEQYF	TGTGCCAGCAGGTTCGGGACACTATACGAGCAGTACTTC
14	many	TRBJ2-7	.	TRBV5-1	CASSLDTFSYEQYF	TGCGCCAGCAGCTTGGACACCTTCTCCTACGAGCAGTACTTC
13	few	TRBJ1-2	.	TRBV24-1	CASQGRASYGYTF	TGTGCCTCCCAGGGGAGGGCTAGCTATGGCTACACCTTC
12	many	TRBJ1-6	.	TRBV7-2	CASSFGDSPLHF	TGTGCCAGCAGCTTTGGGGACTCACCCCTCCACTTT
19	.	TRBJ2-5	TRBD2	TRBV15	CATSRDSGVSGDFQETQYF	TGTGCCACCAGCAGAGATTCGGGGGTTAGCGGGGACTTCCAAGAGACCCAGTACTTC
17	few	TRBJ1-3	TRBD1	TRBV2	CASSGPTGGHSGNTIYF	TGTGCCAGCAGTGGACCGACAGGGGGCCACTCTGGAAACACCATATATTTT
14	.	TRBJ2-4	TRBD1	TRBV7-2	CASSPGQAYNIQYF	TGTGCCAGCAGCCCCGGACAGGCCTACAACATTCAGTACTTC
13	.	TRBJ2-7	.	TRBV15	CATSGGRFDEQYF	TGTGCCACCAGCGGTGGACGATTCGACGAGCAGTACTTC
13	.	TRBJ2-5	.	TRBV20-1	CSASPTVQETQYF	TGCAGTGCTAGCCCGACAGTGCAAGAGACCCAGTACTTC
15	few	TRBJ2-7	.	TRBV14	CASSQEYGSYAEQYF	TGTGCCAGCAGCCAAGAGTATGGTTCCTACGCCGAGCAGTACTTC
15	few	TRBJ2-3	.	TRBV5-1	CASTGRAGGTDTQYF	TGCGCCAGCACCGGGCGGGCAGGGGGCACAGATACGCAGTATTTT
13	.	TRBJ2-1	.	TRBV10-2	CASSESRVIHRVF	TGCGCCAGCAGTGAGTCGAGAGTAATCCACAGGGTCTTC
11	many	TRBJ1-5	.	TRBV15	CATGDSGRQHF	TGTGCCACCGGCGATTCGGGGAGGCAGCATTTT
11	.	TRBJ2-7	.	TRBV7-2	CASSQGASQYF	TGTGCCAGCAGCCAAGGGGCCTCGCAGTACTTC
13	.	TRBJ2-3	.	TRBV5-1	CASSLAETDTQYF	TGCGCCAGCAGCTTGGCCGAGACAGATACGCAGTATTTT
11	few	TRBJ2-1	TRBD1	TRBV29-1	CSAMTGNEQFF	TGCAGCGCCATGACAGGGAATGAGCAGTTCTTC
18	.	TRBJ2-7	.	TRBV27	CASGWPSDEGVGGYEQYF	TGTGCCAGCGGTTGGCCCTCTGACGAGGGGGTAGGGGGGTACGAGCAGTACTTC
14	.	TRBJ2-3	TRBD1	TRBV11-2	CASIATGSTDTQYF	TGTGCCAGCATTGCGACAGGGAGCACAGATACGCAGTATTTT
13	.	TRBJ2-5	.	TRBV20-1	CSARVSMQETQYF	TGCAGTGCCAGAGTCTCCATGCAAGAGACCCAGTACTTC
16	many	TRBJ2-7	TRBD1	TRBV28	CASSRGTHEGAGEQYF	TGTGCCAGCAGCCGTGGGACACACGAGGGGGCGGGTGAGCAGTACTTC
15	few	TRBJ2-2	.	TRBV30	CAWRGGLAGTGELFF	TGTGCCTGGAGAGGGGGGCTCGCGGGAACCGGGGAGCTGTTTTTT
19	many	TRBJ2-3	TRBD2	TRBV5-1	CASSSGLAGGVASTDTQYF	TGCGCCAGCAGCTCGGGACTAGCGGGAGGCGTCGCTAGCACAGATACGCAGTATTTT
15	many	TRBJ2-1	.	TRBV4-1	CASSPQGWEGNEQFF	TGCGCCAGCAGCCCACAGGGGTGGGAGGGGAATGAGCAGTTCTTC
22	many	TRBJ2-2	.	TRBV2	CASSETGDAFFETSGSVGELFF	TGTGCCAGCAGTGAGACAGGGGACGCGTTCTTCGAAACGAGCGGGAGTGTCGGGGAGCTGTTTTTT
15	.	TRBJ1-4	.	TRBV6-5	CASSYRWGLGEKLFF	TGTGCCAGCAGTTACCGGTGGGGGCTAGGAGAAAAACTGTTTTTT
17	many	TRBJ2-3	TRBD2	TRBV9	CASSVSSGLAAADTQYF	TGTGCCAGCAGCGTATCCTCTGGACTAGCGGCCGCAGATACGCAGTATTTT
14	.	TRBJ2-1	.	TRBV6-5	CASSYGRDGDEQFF	TGTGCCAGCAGTTACGGCCGGGATGGGGATGAGCAGTTCTTC
17	few	TRBJ2-5	.	TRBV18	CASSPSLDTLVPETQYF	TGTGCCAGCTCACCTTCATTGGATACCCTTGTTCCCGAGACCCAGTACTTC
13	many	TRBJ2-7	.	TRBV5-1	CASSLSESYEQYF	TGCGCCAGCAGCTTGAGCGAGTCCTACGAGCAGTACTTC
15	.	TRBJ2-7	TRBD1	TRBV20-1	CSAPNAGTASYEQYF	TGCAGTGCCCCAAACGCCGGGACAGCTTCCTACGAGCAGTACTTC
13	.	TRBJ2-7	.	TRBV28	CASSLPFRGEQYF	TGTGCCAGCAGTCTTCCATTCAGGGGCGAGCAGTACTTC
16	.	TRBJ2-1	TRBD2	TRBV30	CAWSVLASGVSDEQFF	TGTGCCTGGAGTGTACTAGCTAGCGGAGTATCGGATGAGCAGTTCTTC
14	few	TRBJ2-7	TRBD2	TRBV5-8	CASSLGTSAIEQYF	TGTGCCAGCAGCCTCGGGACTAGCGCCATCGAGCAGTACTTC
14	few	TRBJ1-5	.	TRBV20-1	CSARSPYSNQPQHF	TGCAGTGCGAGAAGCCCTTATAGCAATCAGCCCCAGCATTTT
12	many	TRBJ2-5	.	TRBV20-1	CSASRDQETQYF	TGCAGTGCTAGCAGGGACCAAGAGACCCAGTACTTC
14	many	TRBJ1-3	.	TRBV12-3/TRBV12-4	CASSLFLSGNTIYF	TGTGCCAGCAGTTTATTCCTCTCTGGAAACACCATATATTTT
15	.	TRBJ2-7	.	TRBV7-2	CASSLDGGAPFNWNF	TGTGCCAGCAGCTTGGACGGCGGAGCCCCTTTTAATTGGAACTTC
16	.	TRBJ2-1	TRBD2	TRBV7-6	CASSDSGTSGVNEQFF	TGTGCCAGCAGCGACTCCGGGACTAGCGGTGTCAATGAGCAGTTCTTC
14	few	TRBJ2-1	TRBD2	TRBV4-1	CASSLSSGGNEQFF	TGCGCCAGCAGCCTTTCTAGCGGGGGCAATGAGCAGTTCTTC
14	few	TRBJ2-7	.	TRBV15	CATSRDLFRSEQYF	TGTGCCACCAGCAGAGATCTCTTTAGGTCCGAGCAGTACTTC
15	.	TRBJ2-3	TRBD1	TRBV29-1	CSVEDGQGALYTQYF	TGCAGCGTTGAAGACGGACAGGGGGCGTTATATACGCAGTATTTT